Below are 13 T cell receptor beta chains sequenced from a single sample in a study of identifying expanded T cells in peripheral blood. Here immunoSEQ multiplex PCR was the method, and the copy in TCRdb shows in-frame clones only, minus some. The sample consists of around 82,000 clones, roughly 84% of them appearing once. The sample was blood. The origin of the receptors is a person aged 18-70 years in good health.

The CDR3 is CASSQDLGTGEETQYF. Written as DNA, the CDR3 is TGCGCCAGCAGCCAAGATCTGGGGACAGGGGAAGAGACCCAGTACTTC. This chain connects TRBV4-3 to TRBJ2-5; 10 bases agree with TRBD1. V lost 0 bases to trimming and J lost 3 bases; unmatched junction nucleotides: 4. CDR3 length: 16 amino acids. Germline assignment: CDR1 LGHNA and CDR2 YSLEER.

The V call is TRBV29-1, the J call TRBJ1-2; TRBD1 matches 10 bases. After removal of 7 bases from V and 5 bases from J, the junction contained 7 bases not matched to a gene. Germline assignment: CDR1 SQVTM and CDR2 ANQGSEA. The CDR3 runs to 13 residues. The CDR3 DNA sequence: TGCAGCGGACAGGGGGCCGGGGAGTATGGCTACACCTTC. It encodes CSGQGAGEYGYTF.

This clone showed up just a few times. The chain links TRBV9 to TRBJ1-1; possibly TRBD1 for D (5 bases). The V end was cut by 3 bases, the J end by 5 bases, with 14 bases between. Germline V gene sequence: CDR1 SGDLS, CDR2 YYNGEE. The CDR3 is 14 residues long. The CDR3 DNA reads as TGTGCCAGCAGCGCCGGGGGAAGTGATACTGAAGCTTTCTTT. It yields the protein CASSAGGSDTEAFF.

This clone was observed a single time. CDR3 nucleotides: TGTGCCAGCAGCTTAGGGACTACCCATGACTACGAGCAGTACTTC. Protein sequence: CASSLGTTHDYEQYF. The rearrangement joins TRBV7-2 to TRBJ2-7, with D perhaps matching TRBD2 (6 bases). V was cut by 1 base and J by 3 bases, with 13 bases left in between. Germline loops: CDR1 SGHTA, CDR2 FQGNSA. The CDR3 length is 15 residues.

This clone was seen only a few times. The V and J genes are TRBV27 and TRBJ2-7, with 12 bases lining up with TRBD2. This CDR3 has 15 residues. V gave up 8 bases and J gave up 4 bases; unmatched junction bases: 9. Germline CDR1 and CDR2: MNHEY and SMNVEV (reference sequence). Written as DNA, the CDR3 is TGTGCCAGCTCACCTGCCGGGACTAGCGGGTACGAGCAGTACTTC. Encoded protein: CASSPAGTSGYEQYF.

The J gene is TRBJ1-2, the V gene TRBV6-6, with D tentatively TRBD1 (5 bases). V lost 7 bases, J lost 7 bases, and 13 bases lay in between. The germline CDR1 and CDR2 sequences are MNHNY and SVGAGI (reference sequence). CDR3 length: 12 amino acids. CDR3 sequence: CASTTGGLGYTF. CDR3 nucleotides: TGTGCCAGCACCACGGGGGGTCTTGGCTACACCTTC.

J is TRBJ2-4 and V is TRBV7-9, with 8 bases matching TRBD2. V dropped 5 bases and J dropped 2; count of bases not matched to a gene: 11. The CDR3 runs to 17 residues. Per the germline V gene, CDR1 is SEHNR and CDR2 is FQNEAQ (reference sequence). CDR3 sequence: CASSPTGGRETKNIQYF. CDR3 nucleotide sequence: TGTGCCAGCAGCCCCACGGGAGGGCGGGAGACCAAAAACATTCAGTACTTC.

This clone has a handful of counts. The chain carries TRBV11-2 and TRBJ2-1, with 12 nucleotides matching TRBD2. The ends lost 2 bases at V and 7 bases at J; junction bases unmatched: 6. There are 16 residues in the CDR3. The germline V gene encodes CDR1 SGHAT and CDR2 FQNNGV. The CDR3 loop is CASSLRTSGTGNEQFF. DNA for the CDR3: TGTGCCAGCAGCTTAAGGACTAGCGGGACGGGGAATGAGCAGTTCTTC.

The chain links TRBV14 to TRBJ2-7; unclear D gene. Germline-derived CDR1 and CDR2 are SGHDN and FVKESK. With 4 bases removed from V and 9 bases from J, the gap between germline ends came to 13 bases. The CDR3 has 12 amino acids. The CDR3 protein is CASSLPGTSQYF. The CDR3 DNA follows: TGTGCCAGCAGCCTACCCGGTACATCGCAGTACTTC.

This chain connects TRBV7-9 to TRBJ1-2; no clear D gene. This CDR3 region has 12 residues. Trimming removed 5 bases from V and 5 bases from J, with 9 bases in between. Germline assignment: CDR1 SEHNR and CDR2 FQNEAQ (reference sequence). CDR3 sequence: CASSQERYGYTF. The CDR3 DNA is TGTGCCAGCAGCCAAGAGAGATATGGCTACACCTTC.

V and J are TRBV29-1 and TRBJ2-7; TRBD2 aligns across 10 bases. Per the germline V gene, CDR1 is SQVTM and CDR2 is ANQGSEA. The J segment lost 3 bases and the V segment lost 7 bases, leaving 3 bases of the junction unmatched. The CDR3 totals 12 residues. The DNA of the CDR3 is TGCAGCGCTAGGACTAGCGGCTACGAGCAGTACTTC. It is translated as CSARTSGYEQYF.

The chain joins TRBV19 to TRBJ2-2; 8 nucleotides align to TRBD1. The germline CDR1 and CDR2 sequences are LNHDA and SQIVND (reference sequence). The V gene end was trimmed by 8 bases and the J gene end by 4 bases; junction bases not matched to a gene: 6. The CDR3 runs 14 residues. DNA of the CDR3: TGTGCCAGTGGTACAGGGGGAAGCACCGGGGAGCTGTTTTTT. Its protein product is CASGTGGSTGELFF.

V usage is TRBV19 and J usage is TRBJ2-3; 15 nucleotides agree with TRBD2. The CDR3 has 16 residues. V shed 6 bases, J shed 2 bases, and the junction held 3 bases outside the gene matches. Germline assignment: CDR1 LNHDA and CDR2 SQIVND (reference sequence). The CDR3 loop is CASSGTSGRNTDTQYF. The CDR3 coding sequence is TGTGCCAGTAGCGGGACTAGCGGGAGGAACACAGATACGCAGTATTTT.